Listed below are T cell receptor beta chains from one sample, sequenced in a study of T cells in Graves' hyperthyroidism and ophthalmopathy. TCRdb redid the calling of the multiplex PCR reads with MiXCR, one entry per CDR3 protein. The repertoire includes roughly 380,000 distinct CDR3 sequences, roughly 13% of them detected once, and around 10% sits in the top ten. Sequences were obtained from blood. All receptors derive from a woman aged 60-75 years with Graves' hyperthyroidism. CDR3s include the opening cysteine and the closing phenylalanine or tryptophan. Each record gives: CDR3 DNA, CDR3 protein, J gene, clone size, V gene, D gene. D genes are given only for firm matches. Clone size appears in some rows only: once, few, many, or a class for an expanded clone.

TGTGCCAGCAGTTACTCGGGACTAGGACGCGGGCAAGAGACCCAGTACTTC CASSYSGLGRGQETQYF TRBJ2-5 NA TRBV6-2/TRBV6-3 TRBD2
TGTGCCAGCAGTTTAACCCCGGGACAGGGTGTGGAGACCCAGTACTTC CASSLTPGQGVETQYF TRBJ2-5 many TRBV27 TRBD1
TGCAGCTTTTGGAACACTGAAGCTTTCTTT CSFWNTEAFF TRBJ1-1 many TRBV29-1 NA
TGTGCCAGCAACACAGGGTGGAATTCACCCCTCCACTTT CASNTGWNSPLHF TRBJ1-6 NA TRBV28 NA
TGTGCCAGCAGCCCCCGACAGGGTTGGGAGACCCAGTACTTC CASSPRQGWETQYF TRBJ2-5 many TRBV3-1 TRBD1
TGTGCTATAAACAGGGTGGGACCCGGGGAGCTGTTTTTT CAINRVGPGELFF TRBJ2-2 NA TRBV7-7 NA
TGCAGTGCTAGAGTCGCTAGCGGGAGGGCCCGGCAAGAGACCCAGTACTTC CSARVASGRARQETQYF TRBJ2-5 NA TRBV20-1 TRBD2
TGTGCCAGCAGCACAGGGGCGATAACCTACGAGCAGTACTTC CASSTGAITYEQYF TRBJ2-7 many TRBV28 TRBD1
TGCGCCAGCAGCCGAAACAGGGGACATATTATTGAAGCTTTCTTT CASSRNRGHIIEAFF TRBJ1-1 NA TRBV4-1 TRBD1
TGTGCCAGCAGCCTACAGGGGGCATATTATGGCTACACCTTC CASSLQGAYYGYTF TRBJ1-2 few TRBV6-2/TRBV6-3 TRBD1
TGTGCCAGCTCAACAAGGGACAGATTGAACACTGAAGCTTTCTTT CASSTRDRLNTEAFF TRBJ1-1 many TRBV18 TRBD1
TGCAGCGTTTCCCTCCTTATCGAGACAGGAACCTACGAGCAGTACTTC CSVSLLIETGTYEQYF TRBJ2-7 few TRBV29-1 NA
TGTGCCTGGAGTCCTTCTAGCGGTTCCAGCAATGAGCAGTTCTTC CAWSPSSGSSNEQFF TRBJ2-1 many TRBV30 TRBD2
TGTGCCAGCAGATTGGGCAGACTAGCGGGGCGTAGGACCTACAATGAGCAGTTCTTC CASRLGRLAGRRTYNEQFF TRBJ2-1 many TRBV7-8 TRBD2
TGTGCCAGCAGCTTTAGGCGGGTTCCGGGGGGAGATACGCAGTATTTT CASSFRRVPGGDTQYF TRBJ2-3 NA TRBV7-9 TRBD2
TGTGCCAGCAGAGCGGACAGGGGGCAAGGCTACACCTTC CASRADRGQGYTF TRBJ1-2 many TRBV9 TRBD1
TGTGCCAGCAGTTTAAGTCCCCTCGGAGGGACTGAAGCTTTCTTT CASSLSPLGGTEAFF TRBJ1-1 NA TRBV12-3/TRBV12-4 NA
TGTGCCAGCAGCAGAGAGGCAGGGAGGACCTACAATGAGCAGTTCTTC CASSREAGRTYNEQFF TRBJ2-1 NA TRBV11-2 NA
TGCGCCAGCGGGGGGGAACTCGCAGATACGCAGTATTTT CASGGELADTQYF TRBJ2-3 few TRBV5-1 TRBD2
TGTGCCAGCGGAGGACAGGGGAGGGACGAGCAGTACTTC CASGGQGRDEQYF TRBJ2-7 many TRBV6-1 TRBD1
TGTGCCAGCAGCGTTCAAGGGCGGGCAGGCACTGAAGCTTTCTTT CASSVQGRAGTEAFF TRBJ1-1 many TRBV7-3 NA
TGCAGCGTTGAGGTCCCTCCGGGACAGGGAAACACCGGGGAGCTGTTTTTT CSVEVPPGQGNTGELFF TRBJ2-2 few TRBV29-1 TRBD1
TGTGCCTGGAGTGTATGGGGACAGGGTATCGACAATGAGCAGTTCTTC CAWSVWGQGIDNEQFF TRBJ2-1 few TRBV30 TRBD1
TGTGCCACCAGCAGAGAAGGGGGACAAAGCAATCAGCCCCAGCATTTT CATSREGGQSNQPQHF TRBJ1-5 NA TRBV15 NA
TGTGCCAGCAGCTTAAAGGGCCGGGACCCCCGGGCGAATGAGCAGTTCTTC CASSLKGRDPRANEQFF TRBJ2-1 NA TRBV7-8 NA
TGTGCCTGGACCAAAGACAGGGGAAACACCGGGGAGCTGTTTTTT CAWTKDRGNTGELFF TRBJ2-2 NA TRBV30 TRBD1
TGTGCCAGCAGAACGGGACAGGGTCCAACAGATACGCAGTATTTT CASRTGQGPTDTQYF TRBJ2-3 many TRBV11-3 TRBD1
TGTGCCAGCTTGGGGGGACGTGGCTACACCTTC CASLGGRGYTF TRBJ1-2 few TRBV27 NA
TGTGCCAGCAGCTTAGGAGACAGCCAAGAGACCCAGTACTTC CASSLGDSQETQYF TRBJ2-5 many TRBV7-9 NA
TGTGCCTGGAGTGTCGGGACTAATGAGCAGTTCTTC CAWSVGTNEQFF TRBJ2-1 many TRBV30 NA
TGTGCCTGGACTACTAGCGGGAGAGAGCTGTTTTTT CAWTTSGRELFF TRBJ2-2 many TRBV30 TRBD2
TGCGCCAGCAGCCAAGAATCAGGAGAGAGGGCCAAAAACATTCAGTACTTC CASSQESGERAKNIQYF TRBJ2-4 few TRBV4-1 NA
TGTGCCAGCAGTAAGACCTACGAGCAGTACTTC CASSKTYEQYF TRBJ2-7 many TRBV6-1 NA
TGTGCCAGCAGCGCGCCGGACAGGGGGAGTATGGGCTACACCTTC CASSAPDRGSMGYTF TRBJ1-2 many TRBV7-9 TRBD1
TGTGCCACCAGTGTAGAACTCCAGGGTACGCAGTATTTT CATSVELQGTQYF TRBJ2-3 few TRBV24-1 NA
TGTGCCAGCAGCCCACTAGCGGGAGTTTTTTACGAGCAGTACTTC CASSPLAGVFYEQYF TRBJ2-7 NA TRBV28 TRBD2
TGTGCCAGTAGACGGGACGGCATGAACACTGAAGCTTTCTTT CASRRDGMNTEAFF TRBJ1-1 NA TRBV19 NA
TGTGCCAGCCCACCCCTAGCGGGACTTGTCAATGAGCAGTTCTTC CASPPLAGLVNEQFF TRBJ2-1 many TRBV18 TRBD2
TGTGCCAGCAGCCCGGGATGGACAGCCTACAATGAGCAGTTCTTC CASSPGWTAYNEQFF TRBJ2-1 few TRBV14 NA
TGTGCCAGCAGCTTAGACAGGGGATCCTTCAATGAGCAGTTCTTC CASSLDRGSFNEQFF TRBJ2-1 many TRBV7-2 TRBD1
TGTGCCAGCAGTGATGGAAGGGGCGCAGAGACCCAGTACTTC CASSDGRGAETQYF TRBJ2-5 many TRBV2 NA
TGTGCCATCAGTTCGTGGGAAAACACTGAAGCTTTCTTT CAISSWENTEAFF TRBJ1-1 many TRBV10-3 NA
TGTGCCAGCAGTTTACGGCAGGGGTATGGCTACACCTTC CASSLRQGYGYTF TRBJ1-2 many TRBV12-3/TRBV12-4 NA
TGTGCCAGCAGTTTCAGACCAGGGTTAGCGGGAGGAAATACGCAGTATTTT CASSFRPGLAGGNTQYF TRBJ2-3 many TRBV27 TRBD2